This T cell receptor (beta chain) was documented in a study of shared T cell receptors in the human thymus. The data were produced by immunoSEQ multiplex PCR, yet TCRdb's version contains in-frame clones alone and is incomplete. The sample lists about 660,000 clones, roughly 90% occurring once. Germline V gene sequence: CDR1 SGHRS, CDR2 YFSETQ. The J segment lost 4 bases and the V segment lost 1 base, leaving 11 bases of the junction unmatched. The CDR3 covers 18 residues. This same sample was also taken into another study, of human thymus T cells.

Source material: thymocytes. This sequence joins TRBV5-1 and TRBJ2-3; TRBD1 matches 11 bases. The TCR comes from a boy in the first two years of life with a congenital heart defect. CDR3 loop: CASSLPLPDRGRPDTQYF. The CDR3 DNA follows: TGCGCCAGCAGCTTGCCCTTGCCGGACAGGGGGCGTCCAGATACGCAGTATTTT.